These 22 T cell receptor beta chains were all obtained from the same sample, sequenced in a study of CD8 T cells in ankylosing spondylitis. Study findings and constraints: Apparently characteristic of ankylosing spondylitis blood was a TCR beta motif (about eight highly homologous variants).

TCRdb itself ran the 5' RACE reads through MiXCR, one entry per CDR3 protein. The sample consists of about 450,000 distinct CDR3 sequences, roughly 26% of them appearing once. No cognate antigen is known for these TCRs. Material: blood, either unsorted or a sorted T cell fraction (not recorded which). These receptors were collected from a male donor with ankylosing spondylitis.

This sequence joins TRBV5-6 and TRBJ1-2; D is uncertain. CDR3 length: 13 residues. V lost 1 base, J lost 8 bases, and 12 bases lay in between. The germline V gene encodes CDR1 SGHDT and CDR2 YYEEEE. CDR3 loop: CASSLPGNWGYTF. The CDR3 coding sequence is TGTGCCAGCAGCTTGCCTGGGAACTGGGGCTACACCTTC. Complete variable domain (other parts from reference TRBV5-6 and TRBJ1-2): DAGVTQSPTHLIKTRGQQVTLRCSPKSGHDTVSWYQQALGQGPQFIFQYYEEEERQRGNFPDRFSGHQFPNYSSELNVNALLLGDSALYLCASSLPGNWGYTFGSGTRLTVV.

The J gene is TRBJ2-3, the V gene TRBV10-2, with unresolved D. V was clipped by 2 bases and J by 5 bases, with 5 bases between them. This CDR3 comprises 12 residues. Germline V gene sequence: CDR1 WSHSY, CDR2 SAAADI. The CDR3 sequence is CASSEGEDTQYF. CDR3 nucleotide sequence: TGCGCCAGCAGTGAGGGGGAAGATACGCAGTATTTT.

This clonotype was observed a handful of times. This chain connects TRBV29-1 to TRBJ2-1; weak D call: TRBD2 (6 bases). V gave up 7 bases and J gave up 10 bases, with 23 bases separating them. CDR3 length: 14 amino acids. Germline loops: CDR1 SQVTM, CDR2 ANQGSEA. CDR3 sequence: CSAMIGGFLGEQFF. CDR3 nucleotide sequence: TGCAGCGCCATGATCGGAGGGTTCTTAGGAGAGCAGTTCTTC.

V usage is TRBV20-1 and J usage is TRBJ2-3; TRBD2 agrees at 7 bases. This CDR3 has 14 residues. The germline CDR1 and CDR2 sequences are DFQATT and SNEGSKA (reference sequence). The CDR3 region has the DNA TGCGTGCTGAGACCGGGACTAAGCACAGATACGCAGTATTTT. Translation: CVLRPGLSTDTQYF.

The genes are TRBV20-1 and TRBJ2-1, with 9 bases fitting TRBD2. V shed 1 base and J 8 bases; nucleotides not matched to a gene: 6. This CDR3 contains 14 residues. Germline V CDR1 and CDR2: DFQATT, SNEGSKA (reference sequence). The CDR3 bases are TGCAGTGCTAGAGTTAGCGGGAGATTGGATGAGCAGTTCTTC. Encoded protein: CSARVSGRLDEQFF.

V and J are TRBV12-3 or TRBV12-4 and TRBJ2-5; D is possibly TRBD2 (7 bases). The CDR3 is 13 residues long. Between the trimmed V and J ends, which lost 7 bases and 1 base, there was a span of 10 bases. In DNA form, the CDR3 reads TGTGCCAGCACCGGGGGGCTCCAAGAGACCCAGTACTTC. As protein: CASTGGLQETQYF.

The genes are TRBV7-9 and TRBJ1-1; D unresolved. The V gene lost 5 bases and the J gene lost 3 bases, with 10 bases spanning the gap. The CDR3 covers 13 residues. Germline V CDR1 and CDR2: SEHNR, FQNEAQ (reference sequence). The DNA for the CDR3 is TGTGCCAGCAGCACTTACCAGGACACTGAAGCTTTCTTT. It codes for CASSTYQDTEAFF.

This clonotype has a handful of counts. The CDR3 sequence is CSADSENYNEQFF. The CDR3 coding sequence is TGCAGCGCCGACTCAGAAAACTACAATGAGCAGTTCTTC. This chain uses TRBV29-1 with TRBJ2-1; D is ambiguous. The V end lost 7 bases, the J end lost 3 bases, and 13 bases lay between the germline ends. The CDR3 totals 13 residues. Per germline, CDR1 SQVTM and CDR2 ANQGSEA.

This clonotype was seen a handful of times. The genes are TRBV20-1 and TRBJ2-2, with no clear D. The germline CDR1 and CDR2 sequences are DFQATT and SNEGSKA (reference sequence). This CDR3 spans 14 amino acids. V lost 6 bases and J lost 0, with 11 bases in between. Here the CDR3 reads CSARRIANTGELFF. CDR3 DNA: TGCAGTGCGAGAAGGATCGCGAACACCGGGGAGCTGTTTTTT.

Only a few counts were recorded for this clonotype. The chain uses TRBV20-1 and TRBJ2-1; TRBD2 is a possible D gene (6 bases). V shed 5 bases and J shed 4 bases, with 12 bases lying between them. The CDR3 consists of 13 residues. CDR1 is DFQATT and CDR2 is SNEGSKA in the germline V gene (reference sequence). CDR3: CSARGSEYNEQFF. The CDR3 DNA sequence: TGCAGTGCTCGGGGGAGTGAGTACAATGAGCAGTTCTTC.

This clonotype was counted a few times. The genes are TRBV11-2 and TRBJ2-1; 8 nucleotides line up with TRBD1. Germline V gene sequence: CDR1 SGHAT, CDR2 FQNNGV. The CDR3 sequence is 12 residues long. J was trimmed by 9 bases and V by 5 bases; bases with no gene match: 3. CDR3 loop: CASSGDRGEQFF. The CDR3 DNA follows: TGTGCCAGCAGCGGTGACAGGGGTGAGCAGTTCTTC.

The chain is built from TRBV25-1 and TRBJ1-4, with 9 bases matching TRBD1. J lost 10 bases, V lost 3 bases, and 12 bases had no gene match. The CDR3 is 16 residues long. Germline V lookup: CDR1 MGHDK, CDR2 SYGVNS. CDR3 DNA sequence: TGTGCCAGCAGTGAGAAAACCGGGACAGGGCCCCGAAAACTGTTTTTT. It translates to CASSEKTGTGPRKLFF.

The chain joins TRBV29-1 to TRBJ1-4; D gene uncertain. The CDR3 contains 11 residues. In germline, CDR1 is SQVTM, CDR2 ANQGSEA. The germline V and J ends were trimmed by 5 bases and 3 bases, with 4 bases remaining between them. CDR3 region: CSVRSNEKLFF. DNA for the CDR3: TGCAGCGTTAGGTCTAATGAAAAACTGTTTTTT.

This clonotype was counted between two and nine times. The J gene is TRBJ1-2, the V gene TRBV5-6, with 7 bases fitting TRBD1. The CDR3 consists of 14 residues. Trimming cost V 4 bases and J 8 bases; bases outside gene matches: 11. Germline-derived CDR1 and CDR2 are SGHDT and YYEEEE. CDR3 region: CASSETGTAFGYTF. CDR3 nucleotide sequence: TGTGCCAGCAGCGAGACAGGGACGGCCTTCGGCTACACCTTC.

The chain is built from TRBV2 and TRBJ2-5, with TRBD1 as a possible D gene (6 bases). CDR1 and CDR2 from the germline V gene are SNHLY and FYNNEI. CDR3 length: 14 residues. Trimming left V 6 bases short and J 2 bases short, with 13 bases between. The CDR3, as DNA: TGTGCCAGCAGGGAAACAGGGTCTCAAGAGACCCAGTACTTC. This codes for CASRETGSQETQYF.

This chain links TRBV7-2 with TRBJ1-1, with TRBD1 as a possible D gene (6 bases). Germline V lookup: CDR1 SGHTA, CDR2 FQGNSA. The CDR3 has 14 residues. Trimming took 5 bases from V and 1 from J, leaving 11 bases between them. The CDR3 reads CASSKGHRNTEAFF. In DNA, the CDR3 is TGTGCCAGCAGCAAGGGACACCGGAACACTGAAGCTTTCTTT.

The chain recombines TRBV7-8 with TRBJ2-2; 11 nucleotides agree with TRBD2. The CDR3 runs to 18 residues. The germline CDR1 and CDR2 sequences are SGHVS and FQNEAQ. V dropped 1 base and J dropped 4; count of bases not matched to a gene: 8. The CDR3 region is CASSLGTSGRRGTGELFF. In DNA, the CDR3 is TGTGCCAGCAGCTTAGGGACTAGCGGGCGTCGTGGCACCGGGGAGCTGTTTTTT.

This clonotype has only one observation. Sequence at one end of the junction differs from germline and may be a read error. This chain uses TRBV12-3 or TRBV12-4 with TRBJ1-2; D perhaps matches TRBD1 (5 bases). This CDR3 is built from 16 residues. The CDR3 nucleotides are TGTGCCAGCTGTTTATACGGGCCCCTTCCGGGACATGGCTACACCTTC. Residues: CASCLYGPLPGHGYTF.

V is TRBV7-2 and J is TRBJ2-6; either TRBD1 or TRBD2 may fit D (7 bases each). V dropped 3 bases and J dropped 1 base, with 10 bases sitting between them. The CDR3 is made up of 16 amino acids. Germline CDR1 is SGHTA and CDR2 is FQGNSA. The CDR3 coding sequence is TGTGCCAGCAGCTTGCAGGGGGGGTCTGGGGCCAACGTCCTGACTTTC. Translating gives CASSLQGGSGANVLTF.

This clonotype occurred a few times. V gene TRBV29-1 combines with J gene TRBJ2-7, with a weak D call TRBD2 (5 bases). From germline, CDR1 is SQVTM and CDR2 ANQGSEA. This CDR3 has 12 residues. V shed 8 bases and J shed 1 base, with 12 bases lying between them. DNA of the CDR3: TGCAGCTCCCGAGGACTGTCCTACGAGCAGTACTTC. Translating gives CSSRGLSYEQYF.

V and J are TRBV12-3 or TRBV12-4 and TRBJ1-3; D unresolved. There are 16 residues in the CDR3. The germline V and J ends were trimmed by 1 base and 0 bases, with 10 bases remaining between them. CDR3 loop: CASSLGPTISGNTIYF. CDR3 nucleotides: TGTGCCAGCAGTTTAGGGCCTACTATCTCTGGAAACACCATATATTTT.

This clonotype was detected only a few times. The chain combines TRBV3-1 with TRBJ2-5, with TRBD2 matching over 7 bases. Per the germline V gene, CDR1 is LGHDT and CDR2 is YNNKEL (reference sequence). The CDR3 runs to 14 residues. Trimming at V came to 4 bases and at J to 4 bases, leaving 6 bases not matched to a gene. CDR3 nucleotides: TGTGCCAGCAGCCCCTGGGAGGGCCCAGAGACCCAGTACTTC. It specifies CASSPWEGPETQYF.